Below are 28 T cell receptor beta chains sequenced from a single sample in a study of blood T cells in healthy people across ages. Alongside a J-beta primer mix, a sample-barcoded 5' primer served in a second PCR lasting about 7 to 11 cycles. TCRdb reprocessed the 5' RACE reads via MiXCR and lists one record per CDR3 protein. The table lists around 1,000,000 distinct CDR3 sequences, under 40% of them singletons. Source material: blood. The receptor set was obtained from a man aged 18 to 35 in good health.

As to this clonotype: It may be a read error: a sequence one base away is much more abundant. The V gene is TRBV19, the J gene TRBJ2-7, with D hard to call. The germline V gene encodes CDR1 LNHDA and CDR2 SQIVND (reference sequence). This CDR3 spans 13 amino acids. CDR3 nucleotides: TGTGTCAGTAGTTTAACAGTCTCCTACGAGCAGTACTTC. Its protein is CVSSLTVSYEQYF.

Comment on this clonotype: A clone one base away is much larger, so this may be a read error. This chain joins TRBV12-3 or TRBV12-4 and TRBJ2-5; the D gene could be TRBD1 or TRBD2 (5 bases each). The CDR3 sequence is 13 residues long. As DNA, the CDR3 is TGTGCCAGCAGTGTGGGGGACCAAGGGACCCAGTACTTC. Encoded protein: CASSVGDQGTQYF.

This clonotype has more than one count but fewer than ten. The J gene is TRBJ2-3, the V gene TRBV27, with unresolved D. Germline V lookup: CDR1 MNHEY, CDR2 SMNVEV (reference sequence). The V end was cut by 5 bases, the J end by 2 bases, with 17 bases between. This CDR3 has 16 residues. This CDR3 is CASSPQVARHTDTQYF. In DNA, the CDR3 is TGTGCCAGCAGTCCCCAGGTGGCACGACACACAGATACGCAGTATTTT.

The chain joins TRBV7-2 to TRBJ1-2; no firm D call. In germline, CDR1 is SGHTA, CDR2 FQGNSA. V lost 6 bases and J 6 bases, leaving 14 bases between the germline ends. This CDR3 is built from 13 residues. The CDR3 nucleotides read TGTGCCAGCAGGATAACGGTGCTAGATGGCTACACCTTC. Translation gives CASRITVLDGYTF.

This chain links TRBV5-1 with TRBJ2-7; D unclear. The J call may be wrong; the DNA end is better matched by TRBJ2-5. This CDR3 is built from 13 residues. Germline CDR1 and CDR2: SGHRS and YFSETQ. The CDR3 region is CASSWAVEETQYF. The CDR3 DNA sequence: TGCGCCAGCAGCTGGGCCGTGGAGGAGACCCAGTACTTC.

The chain combines TRBV2 with TRBJ1-5; TRBD1 matches at 8 bases. This CDR3 spans 17 amino acids. In germline, CDR1 is SNHLY, CDR2 FYNNEI. V was clipped by 4 bases and J by 1 base; unmatched bases: 9. CDR3 sequence reads: CASSVRGRGLSNQPQHF. CDR3 nucleotides: TGTGCCAGCAGTGTGCGTGGCAGGGGGCTGAGCAATCAGCCCCAGCATTTT.

Worth noting for this clonotype: A read error may produce the germline difference seen at one junction end. This chain connects TRBV20-1 to TRBJ2-1; the D call may be TRBD1 or TRBD2 (6 bases each). This CDR3 is built from 16 residues. The germline V gene has CDR1 DFQATT and CDR2 SNEGSKA (reference sequence). DNA of the CDR3: TGCAGTGCTAGTTACCTCGGGGGCCTTACAGACAATGAGCAGGTCTTC. It translates to CSASYLGGLTDNEQVF.

The rearrangement uses TRBV27 and TRBJ2-3, with a weak D call TRBD1 (5 bases). V gave up 5 bases and J gave up 4 bases, with 19 bases separating them. Germline V gene data show CDR1 as MNHEY and CDR2 as SMNVEV (reference sequence). The CDR3 length is 16 residues. CDR3 residues: CASSRGGRGLPDTQYF. DNA of the CDR3: TGTGCCAGCAGTAGGGGCGGCCGAGGTCTCCCAGATACGCAGTATTTT.

This clonotype was counted a few times. The chain recombines TRBV27 with TRBJ2-5; tentatively, D is TRBD1 (5 bases). The CDR3 length is 16 residues. In germline, CDR1 is MNHEY, CDR2 SMNVEV (reference sequence). V was shortened by 5 bases and J by 1 base, with 17 bases between the two germline ends. The CDR3 loop reads CASSPTDTAGQETQYF. CDR3 bases: TGTGCCAGCAGTCCTACGGACACGGCAGGCCAAGAGACCCAGTACTTC.

This rearrangement joins TRBV12-5 to TRBJ2-1; D call uncertain. V was trimmed by 4 bases and J by 9 bases, leaving 10 bases between them. There are 12 residues in the CDR3. Germline V gene lookup returns CDR1 LGHNT and CDR2 FRNRAP. In DNA, the CDR3 is TGTGCTAGTGGTTGGAGCCACGTTGAGCAGTTCTTC. Its protein product is CASGWSHVEQFF.

This clonotype was seen a single time. The chain joins TRBV6-6 to TRBJ2-5; 7 bases are shared with TRBD2. Trimming took 0 bases from V and 4 from J; bases not matched to a gene: 8. The CDR3 is 16 amino acids. CDR1 and CDR2 (germline): MNHNY, SVGAGI (reference sequence). The CDR3 sequence: CASSYSRNGGGETQYF. CDR3 nucleotides: TGTGCCAGCAGTTACTCAAGAAACGGCGGGGGAGAGACCCAGTACTTC.

Only a few counts were recorded for this clonotype. The chain has TRBV4-3 and TRBJ1-2; D possibly corresponds to TRBD1 (5 bases). Trimming pared 3 bases from V and 4 bases from J, leaving 15 bases between. The length of the CDR3 is 15 residues. Germline lookup yields CDR1 LGHNA and CDR2 YSLEER. The CDR3 reads CASSHDPTVSYGYTF. CDR3 in DNA: TGCGCCAGCAGCCATGACCCGACAGTATCCTATGGCTACACCTTC.

V is TRBV7-9 and J is TRBJ1-2; no clear D. Germline CDR1 and CDR2: SEHNR and FQNEAQ (reference sequence). Trimming took 5 bases from V and 5 from J, leaving 15 bases between them. The CDR3 extends over 14 amino acids. DNA for the CDR3: TGTGCCAGCAGCCCGAATGGCCTGTCGTATGGCTACACCTTC. Amino acid sequence: CASSPNGLSYGYTF.

There are a few counts of this clonotype. The chain couples TRBV6-2 or TRBV6-3 to TRBJ2-1, with TRBD1 as a possible D gene (6 bases). Trimming took 10 bases from V and 2 from J, leaving 18 bases between them. The CDR3 length is 15 residues. Germline lookup yields CDR1 MNHEY and CDR2 SVGEGT. The CDR3 here is CATSQFQGPYNEQFF. The DNA of the CDR3 is TGTGCCACCTCACAATTCCAGGGGCCCTACAATGAGCAGTTCTTC.

This clonotype was recorded many times. The chain has TRBV12-3 or TRBV12-4 and TRBJ2-7; 7 bases are shared with TRBD1. The junction had 5 bases not matched to a gene; V was cut back by 4 bases and J by 5 bases. The CDR3 is 13 amino acids. The CDR3 DNA reads as TGTGCCAGCAGTTCCGACAGGGATAACGAGCAGTACTTC. Its protein is CASSSDRDNEQYF.

V gene TRBV5-1 combines with J gene TRBJ1-4, with a tentative D call TRBD1 (5 bases). The ends were cut back, 3 bases at V and 0 bases at J, with 12 bases in the middle. The CDR3 is 16 residues long. The V gene's germline CDR1 is SGHRS and CDR2 YFSETQ. The CDR3 bases are TGCGCCAGCAGCTGGGGGACCGCTACAACTAATGAAAAACTGTTTTTT. It yields the protein CASSWGTATTNEKLFF.

This clonotype occurred a few times. This could be a read error, since a much larger clone is one nucleotide away. The chain joins TRBV11-2 to TRBJ1-6; 9 bases are a match to TRBD1. CDR1 and CDR2 (germline): SGHAT, FQNNGV. There are 14 residues in the CDR3. V shed 5 bases and J 5 bases; nucleotides not matched to a gene: 1. The CDR3 loop is CASSRTGDNSPLHF. The CDR3 coding sequence is TGTGCCAGCAGCCGGACAGGGGATAATTCACCCCTCCACTTT.

This clonotype has a handful of counts. The gene calls are TRBV6-6 and TRBJ1-2; a weak D match, TRBD1 (5 bases). CDR3 size: 15 residues. CDR1 and CDR2 from the germline V gene are MNHNY and SVGAGI (reference sequence). V was trimmed by 6 bases and J by 4 bases, leaving 18 bases between them. The DNA of the CDR3 is TGTGCCAGCAGAACGGGGCAGCTGGATCCCTATGGCTACACCTTC. It specifies CASRTGQLDPYGYTF.

This chain joins TRBV6-5 and TRBJ2-7, with D perhaps TRBD1 (6 bases). The germline V and J ends were trimmed by 0 bases and 2 bases, with 11 bases remaining between them. This CDR3 has 15 residues. Germline lookup yields CDR1 MNHEY and CDR2 SVGAGI. The CDR3 sequence is CASSYSEGQAYEQYF. DNA for the CDR3: TGTGCCAGCAGTTACTCTGAGGGACAAGCCTACGAGCAGTACTTC.

The chain has TRBV20-1 and TRBJ2-3; no clear D gene. This CDR3 comprises 14 residues. Germline CDR1 and CDR2: DFQATT and SNEGSKA (reference sequence). Trimming took off 0 bases at V and 6 bases at J, with 13 bases between the two ends. In DNA form, the CDR3 reads TGCAGTGCTAGAGAGGGTCTCTCCAGGGATACGCAGTATTTT. Residues: CSAREGLSRDTQYF.

The chain has TRBV5-1 and TRBJ2-5; TRBD1 is a possible D gene (6 bases). Deletions cut 4 bases from V and 4 bases from J, with 11 bases between. This CDR3 has 13 amino acids. CDR1 and CDR2 from the germline V gene are SGHRS and YFSETQ. The CDR3 nucleotides read TGCGCCAGCAGCCCCACGGACAGAGAGACCCAGTACTTC. Translation: CASSPTDRETQYF. Variable domain in full (rest from reference TRBV5-1 and TRBJ2-5): KAGVTQTPRYLIKTRGQQVTLSCSPISGHRSVSWYQQTPGQGLQFLFEYFSETQRNKGNFPGRFSGRQFSNSRSEMNVSTLELGDSALYLCASSPTDRETQYFGPGTRLLVL.

The V call is TRBV19, the J call TRBJ1-5; perhaps TRBD1 as D (5 bases). CDR3 size: 13 residues. V was shortened by 5 bases and J by 9 bases, with 14 bases between the two germline ends. Germline V gene data show CDR1 as LNHDA and CDR2 as SQIVND (reference sequence). CDR3 residues: CASSPSVGGPQHF. The CDR3 coding sequence is TGTGCCAGTAGTCCATCCGTCGGGGGGCCCCAGCATTTT.

The V gene is TRBV7-2, the J gene TRBJ1-2; D is perhaps TRBD1 (5 bases). V lost 4 bases and J 4 bases, leaving 19 bases between the germline ends. The CDR3 sequence is 16 residues long. The germline CDR1 and CDR2 sequences are SGHTA and FQGNSA. The CDR3 loop reads CASSWVIPGSGYGYTF. The CDR3, as DNA: TGTGCCAGCAGCTGGGTGATTCCAGGGAGTGGCTATGGCTACACCTTC. The variable domain in full, completed from reference TRBV7-2 and TRBJ1-2, reads GAGVSQSPSNKVTEKGKDVELRCDPISGHTALYWYRQSLGQGLEFLIYFQGNSAPDKSGLPSDRFSAERTGGSVSTLTIQRTQQEDSAVYLCASSWVIPGSGYGYTFGSGTRLTVV.

This clonotype showed up just once. The chain combines TRBV11-1 with TRBJ2-4; tentative D call: TRBD2 (6 bases). Matching the DNA end better, TRBJ2-7 makes the J call doubtful. Looked up from germline, CDR1 is SGHAT and CDR2 is FQDESV (reference sequence). The CDR3 consists of 14 residues. This CDR3 is CASSFHGGVNEQYF. CDR3 DNA sequence: TGTGCCAGCAGCTTTCATGGAGGGGTCAACGAGCAGTACTTC.

This chain uses TRBV10-3 with TRBJ2-7; D remains unclear. Trimming stripped 0 bases from V and 3 bases from J, with 6 bases between. The CDR3 sequence is 13 residues long. CDR1 ENHRY and CDR2 SYGVKD come from the germline V gene. The CDR3 DNA reads as TGTGCCATCAGTGAGTCGTATAGCTACGAGCAGTACTTC. Protein product: CAISESYSYEQYF.

There are a few counts of this clonotype. V is TRBV10-3 and J is TRBJ2-3, with D unresolved. Looked up from germline, CDR1 is ENHRY and CDR2 is SYGVKD. CDR3 size: 15 residues. V was trimmed by 4 bases and J by 2 bases, leaving 13 bases between them. The chain's CDR3 is CAISGPSSSTDTQYF. The CDR3 DNA sequence: TGTGCCATCAGTGGACCGTCGAGCTCCACAGATACGCAGTATTTT.

The CDR3 DNA follows: TGCAGTGCTCTACATACTCAAGAGGCCCAGTACTTC. Protein: CSALHTQEAQYF. The V call is TRBV20-1, the J call TRBJ2-7; D gene unclear. Germline V gene lookup returns CDR1 DFQATT and CDR2 SNEGSKA (reference sequence). Trimming shortened V by 5 bases and J by 10 bases, and 18 bases separated the two germline ends. This CDR3 contains 12 residues.

This clonotype occurred a few times. This rearrangement joins TRBV20-1 to TRBJ2-3; D possibly uses TRBD1 or TRBD2 (5 bases each). From germline, CDR1 is DFQATT and CDR2 SNEGSKA (reference sequence). The CDR3 totals 16 residues. V lost 5 bases to trimming and J lost 2 bases, with 20 bases between them. Here the CDR3 reads CSAQGVAGAITDTQYF. As DNA, the CDR3 is TGCAGTGCTCAAGGGGTCGCGGGCGCTATCACAGATACGCAGTATTTT.